This T cell receptor beta chain was sequenced during a study of T cell changes during pregnancy in multiple sclerosis (dated by TCRdb to between 2018 and 2020). Background on the whole study: The study examined how the T cell repertoire changed over the course of pregnancy in women with multiple sclerosis.

About this clone itself: What this receptor recognizes is not known. Base qualities were left out, and no much larger clone turns up one base away.

Library method: the immunoSEQ multiplex PCR assay. Sourced from immuneACCESS, this table was stored by TCRdb with only in-frame sequences that have V and J called. A share of the clones is absent; for the studies checked, an unresolved V gene accounts for under half, and the remainder has no known explanation. In all, the sample holds approximately 36,000 clones, and about 88% of those were seen once. The ten biggest clones cover around 7.3% of the sample. The cysteine opens and the phenylalanine closes a CDR3 of 15 amino acids. Of all the DNA, just the CDR3 is kept, 45 bases in frame from base 1. V is clipped by 2 bases and J by 1 base, and the sequence between their germline boundaries is 12 bases long. The germline V gene sets CDR1 to MNHNS and CDR2 to SASEGT.

The source is a female donor with multiple sclerosis, enrolled in a pregnancy study. This receptor chain uses TRBV6-1 and TRBJ2-7; a weak D assignment points to TRBD1 (6 bases agree). This sample comprised CD8+ T cells from peripheral blood mononuclear cells, obtained in the third trimester of pregnancy. In nucleotides, the sequence is TGTGCCAGCAGTGAAACCGGGACACCTTCCTACGAGCAGTACTTC. Its product reads: CASSETGTPSYEQYF.